The 17 T cell receptor beta chains listed next were all sequenced from one sample in a study of identical twins. TCRdb ran MiXCR on the 5' RACE reads and lists one entry per CDR3 protein. Of hundreds of thousands of distinct CDR3 sequences listed, approximately 18% are singletons. This sample was shared with a second study, whose subject was T cells expressing NK-cell markers.

The material sequenced was PBMCs. Every receptor here comes from a woman younger than 30 in good health.

J is TRBJ2-1 and V is TRBV5-1, with TRBD1 matching 7 bases. V dropped 8 bases and J dropped 6; count of bases not matched to a gene: 11. This CDR3 has 14 amino acids. Germline V gene sequence: CDR1 SGHRS, CDR2 YFSETQ. CDR3 in amino acids: CASRIQGNGNEQFF. CDR3 sequence (DNA): TGCGCCAGTCGCATACAGGGGAATGGCAATGAGCAGTTCTTC.

This clonotype was seen many times. The chain employs TRBV20-1 and TRBJ2-5; no reliable D call. Germline CDR1 and CDR2: DFQATT and SNEGSKA (reference sequence). The length of the CDR3 is 12 residues. V shed 4 bases and J shed 1 base, with 7 bases lying between them. CDR3 region: CSATRTQETQYF. In DNA form, the CDR3 reads TGCAGTGCTACCCGGACCCAAGAGACCCAGTACTTC.

The chain combines TRBV10-3 with TRBJ2-7; 8 bases align to TRBD2. Germline CDR1 reads ENHRY; CDR2 reads SYGVKD. The CDR3 extends over 13 amino acids. V dropped 8 bases and J dropped 1; count of bases not matched to a gene: 4. The CDR3, as DNA: TGTGCCATCGCGCGGGGGGATTCCTACGAGCAGTACTTC. Translation: CAIARGDSYEQYF.

This clonotype was counted a few times. V gene TRBV6-1 combines with J gene TRBJ2-3; D possibly corresponds to TRBD2 (6 bases). V gave up 1 base and J gave up 4 bases, with 12 bases separating them. The CDR3 loop spans 15 amino acids. In germline, CDR1 is MNHNS, CDR2 SASEGT. The CDR3: CASSEGRDPPDTQYF. The CDR3 DNA sequence: TGTGCCAGCAGTGAAGGGCGGGATCCGCCAGATACGCAGTATTTT.

This clonotype was detected only a few times. This chain links TRBV20-1 with TRBJ2-3; TRBD2 aligns across 15 bases. Germline CDR1 reads DFQATT; CDR2 reads SNEGSKA (reference sequence). CDR3 size: 16 residues. Losses at the gene ends were 7 bases for V and 0 bases for J; bases not matched to a gene: 5. CDR3 coding DNA: TGCAGTGTCGGGACTAGCGGGGGGCCGAGCACAGATACGCAGTATTTT. Protein: CSVGTSGGPSTDTQYF.

This clonotype has only a few counts. This sequence joins TRBV10-3 and TRBJ2-7, with 9 bases lining up with TRBD1. J lost 6 bases, V lost 6 bases, and 15 bases had no gene match. In germline, CDR1 is ENHRY, CDR2 SYGVKD. The CDR3 consists of 16 residues. CDR3 nucleotides: TGTGCCATCAGGGGGGCGGACAGGGGATTTGGTGGCGAGCAGTACTTC. Translating it yields CAIRGADRGFGGEQYF.

This clonotype came up many times. The chain recombines TRBV3-1 with TRBJ1-1, with 9 nucleotides matching TRBD1. J lost 11 bases, V lost 3 bases, and 4 bases had no gene match. Germline lookup yields CDR1 LGHDT and CDR2 YNNKEL (reference sequence). The CDR3 contains 12 residues. The CDR3 spells CASSHSGTGAFF. For the CDR3, the DNA is TGTGCCAGCAGCCATTCCGGGACAGGGGCTTTCTTT.

The sample holds a few counts of this clonotype. This rearrangement joins TRBV7-2 to TRBJ2-2, with D unclear. The V end lost 7 bases, the J end lost 5 bases, and 20 bases lay between the germline ends. The germline V gene has CDR1 SGHTA and CDR2 FQGNSA. The CDR3 consists of 16 residues. CDR3 region: CASTPGWAEPTGELFF. DNA of the CDR3: TGTGCCAGCACCCCCGGATGGGCGGAACCGACCGGGGAGCTGTTTTTT. The full variable domain, rest sourced from reference TRBV7-2 and TRBJ2-2, is GAGVSQSPSNKVTEKGKDVELRCDPISGHTALYWYRQSLGQGLEFLIYFQGNSAPDKSGLPSDRFSAERTGGSVSTLTIQRTQQEDSAVYLCASTPGWAEPTGELFFGEGSRLTVL.

The chain is built from TRBV4-3 and TRBJ2-3; 7 bases are shared with TRBD2. V shed 1 base, J shed 4 bases, and the junction held 2 bases outside the gene matches. From germline, CDR1 is LGHNA and CDR2 YSLEER. CDR3 length: 14 amino acids. CDR3 in DNA: TGCGCCAGCAGCCAAGGCACTAGCGCAGATACGCAGTATTTT. Residues: CASSQGTSADTQYF.

This clonotype was counted many times. The V gene is TRBV5-1, the J gene TRBJ2-1, with D perhaps TRBD1 (6 bases). The length of the CDR3 is 12 residues. Deletions cut 0 bases from V and 14 bases from J, with 12 bases between. Germline assignment: CDR1 SGHRS and CDR2 YFSETQ. Here the CDR3 reads CASSLEGDTEFF. CDR3 bases: TGCGCCAGCAGCTTGGAAGGGGACACGGAGTTCTTC.

This clonotype was observed a handful of times. This sequence joins TRBV10-3 and TRBJ1-2, with D possibly TRBD1 on 5 matching bases. Trimming stripped 5 bases from V and 8 bases from J, with 15 bases between. There are 13 residues in the CDR3. CDR1 and CDR2 from the germline V gene are ENHRY and SYGVKD. The CDR3: CAISTGTELGYTF. CDR3 bases: TGTGCCATCAGTACCGGGACGGAGCTGGGCTACACCTTC.

The CDR3: CSASDLQETQYF. The CDR3 nucleotides read TGCAGTGCTAGCGACCTACAAGAGACCCAGTACTTC. The chain carries TRBV20-1 and TRBJ2-5; D not certain. Trimming took off 3 bases at V and 2 bases at J, with 7 bases between the two ends. The CDR3 is made up of 12 amino acids. Germline V gene lookup returns CDR1 DFQATT and CDR2 SNEGSKA (reference sequence).

This clonotype was observed a handful of times. The chain joins TRBV20-1 to TRBJ2-5; 10 nucleotides line up with TRBD2. Germline values: CDR1 DFQATT, CDR2 SNEGSKA (reference sequence). The CDR3 totals 16 residues. Trimming cost V 0 bases and J 4 bases; bases outside gene matches: 8. The CDR3 DNA reads as TGCAGTGCTAGAGAAGTGTCTAGCGGGAGAGGAGAGACCCAGTACTTC. Protein: CSAREVSSGRGETQYF.

The chain employs TRBV7-9 and TRBJ1-6; D gene ambiguous. Per the germline V gene, CDR1 is SEHNR and CDR2 is FQNEAQ (reference sequence). The CDR3 extends over 14 amino acids. Deletions cut 7 bases from V and 10 bases from J, with 17 bases between. DNA for the CDR3: TGTGCCAGCACCTGGGCCGAGTCGAAGTCACCCCTCCACTTT. Protein: CASTWAESKSPLHF.

This clonotype turned up a few times. The V call is TRBV5-1, the J call TRBJ1-1; weak D call: TRBD1 (5 bases). CDR1 SGHRS and CDR2 YFSETQ come from the germline V gene. The CDR3 sequence is 14 residues long. The V and J ends lost 5 bases and 0 bases respectively, with 11 bases between them. DNA for the CDR3: TGCGCCAGCAGTCACGGGACGTTGAACACTGAAGCTTTCTTT. Encoded protein: CASSHGTLNTEAFF.

V usage is TRBV11-2 and J usage is TRBJ2-7; no definite D call. This CDR3 has 12 residues. Germline V gene data show CDR1 as SGHAT and CDR2 as FQNNGV. Trimming left V 3 bases short and J 5 bases short, with 8 bases between. CDR3 in DNA: TGTGCCAGCAGCTTCAATCAAGACGAGCAGTACTTC. This codes for CASSFNQDEQYF.

The rearrangement links TRBV6-5 to TRBJ2-2; 9 bases align to TRBD2. Germline V CDR1 and CDR2: MNHEY, SVGAGI. The CDR3 length is 15 residues. Trimming took 3 bases from V and 4 from J; bases not matched to a gene: 3. The CDR3 protein is CASSYSGSTTGELFF. DNA of the CDR3: TGTGCCAGCAGTTATAGCGGGAGTACCACCGGGGAGCTGTTTTTT.